This TCR beta chain derives from a study of T cells in Graves' hyperthyroidism and ophthalmopathy. The CDR3 consists of 14 residues. Amplification of TCR beta CDR3 regions was performed using RNA transcripts as template. HTBI primers were the set used in a first-round RT-PCR of the TCR CDR3. One entry per CDR3 protein, called by TCRdb with MiXCR from the multiplex PCR reads. Of about 700,000 distinct CDR3 sequences in the sample, just under 45% were seen once. This clonotype was seen many times. Mismatch with germline at one junction end may stem from a read error. Sequencing was carried out using peripheral blood or thyroid tissue (not recorded which). This chain links TRBV12-3 or TRBV12-4 with TRBJ1-6, with TRBD1 matching over 11 bases. This TCR was recovered from an adult man with Graves' disease, either hyperthyroidism or ophthalmopathy (not recorded which). The CDR3 DNA follows: TGTGCCAGCAGCTTAGGGACAGGGGGATCACCCCTCCACTTT. Its protein is CASSLGTGGSPLHF.